The T cell receptor (beta chain) described here comes from a study of blood T cells in healthy people across ages. Primed by a sample-barcoded 5' primer and a J-beta primer mix, a second PCR proceeded for roughly 7 to 12 cycles. Unique molecular identifiers of 12 random nucleotides labeled each cDNA. TCRdb passed the 5' RACE reads through MiXCR, listing each CDR3 protein once. The repertoire consists of about 720,000 distinct CDR3 sequences, with 20% to 25% occurring once and the leading ten covering under 4.5%. This clonotype turned up a few times. What it recognizes is unknown. At one end the junction does not follow the germline gene, possibly because of a read error. Study-level points and caveats: Estimates drawn from one million T cells were deemed to understate diversity.

Germline V gene data show CDR1 as DFQATT and CDR2 as SNEGSKA (reference sequence). The CDR3 length is 13 residues. The data were also submitted as part of a second study, on T cells of mothers and their children.

The rearrangement joins TRBV20-1 to TRBJ2-7, with a tentative D call TRBD1 (5 bases). Material: blood. The clonotype originates from a boy under 18 in good health. CDR3 DNA sequence: TGCGGTGCTATCGGATGGGGCGGAATCGAGCAGTACTTC. This codes for CGAIGWGGIEQYF.